The 21 T cell receptor beta chains below come from one sample, sequenced in a study of PD-1 blockade in classical Hodgkin lymphoma. The time point was: cycle 4 day 1 (C4D1), after five to seven weeks of nivolumab. Relapses following autologous stem cell transplantation were seen in all patients, with brentuximab vedotin exposure varying. TCRdb's table, derived via immunoSEQ multiplex PCR, lists solely in-frame clones and lacks some. The sample carries more than 30,000 clones, 77% recorded once. The sequencing here drew on peripheral blood mononuclear cells (PBMCs), taken before the fourth cycle of nivolumab. The receptors shown here come from a human donor with classical Hodgkin lymphoma.

The chain carries TRBV27 and TRBJ2-5, with TRBD2 identical over 8 bases. Unmatched junction bases numbered 9, after V lost 5 bases and J lost 4 bases. The CDR3 length is 15 residues. CDR1 and CDR2 (germline): MNHEY, SMNVEV (reference sequence). CDR3 nucleotide sequence: TGTGCCAGCAGTCTCCGCGGGACTAGTCCAGAGACCCAGTACTTC. Translated, it gives CASSLRGTSPETQYF.

This chain uses TRBV6-5 with TRBJ2-7; D gene ambiguous. The germline CDR1 and CDR2 sequences are MNHEY and SVGAGI. This CDR3 spans 14 amino acids. V was cut by 4 bases and J by 0 bases, with 10 bases left in between. CDR3 coding DNA: TGTGCCAGCAGTTCCTGGAGTCGCTCCTACGAGCAGTACTTC. Translating it yields CASSSWSRSYEQYF.

This clone is a singleton in its sample. The chain employs TRBV15 and TRBJ2-3; weak D call: TRBD2 (6 bases). CDR3 length: 16 residues. Per germline, CDR1 LNHNV and CDR2 YYDKDF (reference sequence). The V gene lost 3 bases and the J gene lost 3 bases, with 16 bases spanning the gap. CDR3 in DNA: TGTGCCACCAGCAGTTCGTGGGGGGAGGATACAGATACGCAGTATTTT. This translates into CATSSSWGEDTDTQYF.

J is TRBJ1-4 and V is TRBV10-1; 9 nucleotides match TRBD1. Germline CDR1 and CDR2: WNHNN and SYGVQD (reference sequence). The CDR3 totals 15 residues. Losses at the gene ends were 3 bases for V and 7 bases for J; bases not matched to a gene: 6. The CDR3 is CASSDSTGGGEKLFF. The CDR3, as DNA: TGCGCCAGCAGTGACTCAACAGGGGGCGGTGAAAAACTGTTTTTT.

CDR3 nucleotides: TGTGCCAGCAGGGGGGGCCATGTCCCCAGCTCCTACGAGCAGTACTTC. Translated, it gives CASRGGHVPSSYEQYF. The rearrangement links TRBV6-6 to TRBJ2-7, with D perhaps being TRBD1 or TRBD2 (6 bases each). The germline V gene encodes CDR1 MNHNY and CDR2 SVGAGI (reference sequence). Trimming removed 6 bases from V and 0 bases from J, with 18 bases in between. The length of the CDR3 is 16 residues.

This clone was seen a handful of times. This chain uses TRBV5-6 with TRBJ2-7; the D is unclear. Trimming took 2 bases from V and 2 from J, leaving 8 bases between them. Germline loops: CDR1 SGHDT, CDR2 YYEEEE. This CDR3 contains 13 residues. CDR3 nucleotide sequence: TGTGCCAGCAGCTTCTCTGAGACCTACGAGCAGTACTTC. It specifies CASSFSETYEQYF.

Remarks on this clone: Mismatch with germline at one junction end may stem from a read error. V and J are TRBV7-7 and TRBJ2-1, with 16 bases matching TRBD2. The CDR3 runs to 16 residues. Germline lookup yields CDR1 SSHAT and CDR2 FNYEAQ (reference sequence). CDR3 in DNA: TGTGCTAGCAGCGCGGGACTAGCGGGGGGGCTAGATGAGCAGTTCTTC. This encodes CASSAGLAGGLDEQFF. Supplemented by reference TRBV7-7 and TRBJ2-1, the full variable domain reads GAGVSQSPRYKVTKRGQDVTLRCDPISSHATLYWYQQALGQGPEFLTYFNYEAQPDKSGLPSDRFSAERPEGSISTLTIQRTEQRDSAMYRCASSAGLAGGLDEQFFGPGTRLTVL.

This clone was counted once. The V and J genes are TRBV6-1 and TRBJ2-7; D may be TRBD1 (6 bases). The CDR3 runs to 16 residues. The germline CDR1 and CDR2 sequences are MNHNS and SASEGT. V was cut by 2 bases and J by 6 bases, with 20 bases left in between. For the CDR3, the DNA is TGTGCCAGCAGTGAATGGGTGGGACAAAAAGTAGGCGAGCAGTACTTC. This encodes CASSEWVGQKVGEQYF.

This clone is medium-sized. The chain combines TRBV5-1 with TRBJ1-2, with D unresolved. The CDR3 is 14 amino acids. V shed 4 bases and J shed 6 bases, with 16 bases lying between them. CDR1 and CDR2 from the germline V gene are SGHRS and YFSETQ. The CDR3 loop is CASSPRVSRDGYTF. CDR3 in DNA: TGCGCCAGCAGCCCCCGGGTTTCGAGGGATGGCTACACCTTC.

This chain joins TRBV19 and TRBJ2-4; 9 nucleotides match TRBD1. CDR1 LNHDA and CDR2 SQIVND come from the germline V gene (reference sequence). V lost 7 bases to trimming and J lost 15 bases; unmatched junction nucleotides: 10. The CDR3 consists of 12 residues. In nucleotides, the CDR3 is TGTGCCAGTAAAAACAGGGGGCGTTTACTGTACTTC. Amino acids: CASKNRGRLLYF.

This clone was counted a single time. The chain links TRBV5-8 to TRBJ2-5; the D is unclear. The closer fit of TRBJ2-7 to the DNA end suggests the J call may be wrong. Per the germline V gene, CDR1 is SGHTS and CDR2 is YDEGEE. This CDR3 comprises 12 residues. The CDR3 here is CASRRPIYEQYF. CDR3 nucleotides: TGTGCCAGCAGAAGACCGATCTACGAGCAGTACTTC.

This chain connects TRBV4-2 to TRBJ2-3; D might be TRBD2 (5 bases). Germline V gives CDR1 LGHNA, CDR2 YNFKEQ. The CDR3 spans 17 residues. V was clipped by 1 base and J by 0 bases, with 14 bases between them. The CDR3 DNA follows: TGTGCCAGCAGCCAAGTTTTCCGGAGGTCTAGCACAGATACGCAGTATTTT. Translation: CASSQVFRRSSTDTQYF.

J is TRBJ1-2 and V is TRBV23-1, with unresolved D. TRBV23-1 is reported as an ORF; its role is uncertain. Trimming left V 4 bases short and J 1 base short, with 10 bases between. The CDR3 loop spans 14 amino acids. The chain's CDR3 is CASSRDNFNYGYTF. The CDR3 bases are TGCGCCAGCAGTCGAGACAATTTTAACTATGGCTACACCTTC.

This rearrangement joins TRBV7-8 to TRBJ2-5; D is possibly TRBD1 (6 bases). Germline V gene data show CDR1 as SGHVS and CDR2 as FQNEAQ. The CDR3 runs 15 residues. V lost 5 bases to trimming and J lost 4 bases, with 17 bases between them. The CDR3 loop reads CASSPPGRGPETQYF. In nucleotides, the CDR3 is TGTGCCAGCAGCCCCCCCGGCAGGGGTCCAGAGACCCAGTACTTC.

This clone is labeled as medium-sized. The chain couples TRBV15 to TRBJ2-2, with 9 positions matching TRBD1. The CDR3 length is 14 residues. With V trimmed by 3 bases and J by 12 bases, 8 bases remained unmatched. Germline V gives CDR1 LNHNV, CDR2 YYDKDF (reference sequence). CDR3 sequence reads: CATSRGQGGGQLFF. CDR3 nucleotide sequence: TGTGCCACCAGCAGGGGACAGGGTGGTGGTCAGCTGTTTTTT.

The rearrangement joins TRBV5-1 to TRBJ1-2; TRBD1 might be the D (6 bases). Germline V gene data show CDR1 as SGHRS and CDR2 as YFSETQ. V was clipped by 7 bases and J by 6 bases, with 16 bases between them. CDR3 length: 13 amino acids. DNA for the CDR3: TGCGCCAGCGTGGGATCCACAGGGAATGGCTACACCTTC. This sequence encodes CASVGSTGNGYTF.

The chain employs TRBV7-2 and TRBJ1-1, with 11 bases lining up with TRBD1. The CDR3 runs 16 residues. The germline V gene has CDR1 SGHTA and CDR2 FQGNSA. V shed 6 bases, J shed 9 bases, and the junction held 15 bases outside the gene matches. The DNA of the CDR3 is TGTGCCAGCAGGACTAAATCCGGGACAGGGGGGGCTAAAGCTTTCTTT. The encoded protein is CASRTKSGTGGAKAFF.

V gene TRBV2 combines with J gene TRBJ1-6; 7 bases line up with TRBD1. The CDR3 covers 14 residues. CDR1 and CDR2 (germline): SNHLY, FYNNEI. After removal of 4 bases from V and 11 bases from J, the junction contained 8 bases not matched to a gene. The CDR3 nucleotides read TGTGCCAGCAGTGGCGGGACAGTCACCCCACCCCTCCACTTT. As protein: CASSGGTVTPPLHF.

The chain uses TRBV6-4 and TRBJ1-2; the D gene is possibly TRBD1 (6 bases). This CDR3 has 13 residues. V lost 7 bases, J lost 5 bases, and 14 bases lay in between. CDR1 is MRHNA and CDR2 is SNTAGT in the germline V gene. The CDR3 coding sequence is TGTGCCAGCAACCAGGGGCCTGGGTATGGCTACACCTTC. Protein sequence: CASNQGPGYGYTF.

This chain links TRBV10-3 with TRBJ2-5, with D possibly called TRBD1 or TRBD2 (5 bases each). The CDR3 runs to 15 residues. V dropped 3 bases and J dropped 2 bases, with 13 bases sitting between them. Germline-derived CDR1 and CDR2 are ENHRY and SYGVKD. CDR3 nucleotides: TGTGCCATCAGTGACGTCGGGACCAGTCAAGAGACCCAGTACTTC. Its protein product is CAISDVGTSQETQYF.

This chain connects TRBV28 to TRBJ2-1, with 11 bases that match TRBD2. This CDR3 has 19 residues. The V gene end was trimmed by 3 bases and the J gene end by 0 bases; junction bases not matched to a gene: 10. Germline values: CDR1 MDHEN, CDR2 SYDVKM. The CDR3 protein is CASSFSTSGEVISYNEQFF. CDR3 coding DNA: TGTGCCAGCAGTTTCTCGACTAGCGGGGAGGTTATCTCCTACAATGAGCAGTTCTTC.